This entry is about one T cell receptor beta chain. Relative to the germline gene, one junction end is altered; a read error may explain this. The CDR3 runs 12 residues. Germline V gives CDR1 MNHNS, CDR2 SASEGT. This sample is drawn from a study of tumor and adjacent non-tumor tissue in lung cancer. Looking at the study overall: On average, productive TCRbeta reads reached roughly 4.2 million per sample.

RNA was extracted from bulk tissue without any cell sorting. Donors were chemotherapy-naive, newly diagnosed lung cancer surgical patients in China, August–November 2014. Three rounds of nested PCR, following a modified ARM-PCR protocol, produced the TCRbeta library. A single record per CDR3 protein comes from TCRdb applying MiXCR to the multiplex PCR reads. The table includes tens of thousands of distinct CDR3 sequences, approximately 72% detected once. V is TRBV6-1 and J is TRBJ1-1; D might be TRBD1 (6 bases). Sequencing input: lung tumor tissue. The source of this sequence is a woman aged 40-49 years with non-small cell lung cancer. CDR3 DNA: TGTGCCTGCAGTGAAGAGGGGGTCGACAGTCTATTT. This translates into CACSEEGVDSLF.